Below, 24 T cell receptor beta chains from the same sample are listed, as sequenced in a study of response to subunit inactivated influenza vaccine. One entry per CDR3 protein results from TCRdb running MiXCR on the RT-PCR reads. The profile shows around 490,000 distinct CDR3 sequences, less than 8% of them singletons. Source: PBMCs from blood, taken less than 30 months after vaccination. Every receptor here comes from a man aged 50 to 75 who received an inactivated influenza vaccine.

The sample holds many counts of this clonotype. DNA of the CDR3: TGTGCCAGCAGCCCATCGTGGGGGAACACTGAAGCTTTCTTT. As protein: CASSPSWGNTEAFF. V and J are TRBV4-2 and TRBJ1-1; no definite D call. With 4 bases removed from V and 1 base from J, the gap between germline ends came to 10 bases. CDR1 and CDR2 (germline): LGHNA, YNFKEQ. The CDR3 extends over 14 amino acids.

This clonotype was detected many times. The rearrangement joins TRBV7-8 to TRBJ2-4, with a tentative D call TRBD1 (6 bases). Germline V gene sequence: CDR1 SGHVS, CDR2 FQNEAQ. Trimming shortened V by 5 bases and J by 6 bases, and 17 bases separated the two germline ends. The CDR3 totals 15 residues. CDR3 nucleotides: TGTGCCAGCAGCCCCAACAGGGCTAGGGGAAACATTCAGTACTTC. This translates into CASSPNRARGNIQYF. Based on the CDR3 plus reference TRBV7-8 and TRBJ2-4, the full variable domain is GAGVSQSPRYKVAKRGQDVALRCDPISGHVSLFWYQQALGQGPEFLTYFQNEAQLDKSGLPSDRFFAERPEGSVSTLKIQRTQQEDSAVYLCASSPNRARGNIQYFGAGTRLSVL.

This clonotype was detected ten times or more. The gene calls are TRBV25-1 and TRBJ2-3; weak D call: TRBD1 (6 bases). The V and J ends lost 8 bases and 2 bases respectively, with 11 bases between them. Germline CDR1 reads MGHDK; CDR2 reads SYGVNS. The CDR3 runs 13 residues. In DNA, the CDR3 is TGTGCCAGCTTGGACAGCTTCACAGATACGCAGTATTTT. Amino acids: CASLDSFTDTQYF.

This clonotype was seen ten or more times. This chain connects TRBV5-1 to TRBJ2-4; D might be TRBD1 (5 bases). This CDR3 comprises 13 residues. Germline CDR1 and CDR2: SGHRS and YFSETQ. V gave up 2 bases and J gave up 5 bases, with 8 bases separating them. The CDR3 DNA reads TGCGCCAGCAGCTTCCAGGGTGAAAACATTCAGTACTTC. This sequence encodes CASSFQGENIQYF.

The rearrangement links TRBV5-1 to TRBJ2-5, with D possibly matching TRBD1 (5 bases). The germline V and J ends were trimmed by 0 bases and 5 bases, with 11 bases remaining between them. The CDR3 is 14 amino acids. Germline CDR1 is SGHRS and CDR2 is YFSETQ. The CDR3 DNA follows: TGCGCCAGCAGCTTGGACGGCAGGGATGAGACCCAGTACTTC. This translates into CASSLDGRDETQYF.

This chain connects TRBV12-3 or TRBV12-4 to TRBJ2-1; D gene unclear. The CDR3 length is 15 residues. V was cut by 3 bases and J by 3 bases, with 12 bases left in between. This chain's CDR3 is CASSLEQNLYNEQFF. CDR3 nucleotide sequence: TGTGCCAGCAGTTTGGAACAGAACCTCTACAATGAGCAGTTCTTC.

A few counts support this clonotype. V gene TRBV4-1 combines with J gene TRBJ2-2; TRBD2 aligns across 13 bases. With 9 bases clipped from V and 2 bases from J, the junction kept 12 bases outside the gene matches. The CDR3 totals 18 residues. Germline V gives CDR1 MGHRA, CDR2 YSYEKL. CDR3 bases: TGCGCCAGTACCCGTGCGACTAGCGGGGGGATCAACACCGGGGAGCTGTTTTTT. Its protein product is CASTRATSGGINTGELFF.

This clonotype was recorded a few times. The chain combines TRBV19 with TRBJ2-1; D possibly matches TRBD1 or TRBD2 (5 bases each). The length of the CDR3 is 14 residues. Germline V gives CDR1 LNHDA, CDR2 SQIVND (reference sequence). The V end was cut by 1 base, the J end by 6 bases, with 10 bases between. For the CDR3, the DNA is TGTGCCAGTAGTATAGGGGGACCCGGCAATGAGCAGTTCTTC. Its translation is CASSIGGPGNEQFF.

This clonotype was detected many times. The J gene is TRBJ2-2, the V gene TRBV6-6, with D unclear. The CDR3 is 13 amino acids. V gave up 5 bases and J gave up 7 bases, with 11 bases separating them. CDR1 and CDR2 from the germline V gene are MNHNY and SVGAGI (reference sequence). The CDR3: CASSQGRNGELFF. The DNA for the CDR3 is TGTGCCAGCAGTCAAGGGCGCAACGGGGAGCTGTTTTTT.

This clonotype was observed many times. This chain's CDR3 is CASSQGDRDREKLFF. The CDR3 bases are TGTGCCAGCAGCCAAGGGGACAGGGATCGGGAAAAACTGTTTTTT. The genes are TRBV4-2 and TRBJ1-4, with 9 bases fitting TRBD1. CDR1 and CDR2 (germline): LGHNA, YNFKEQ. The length of the CDR3 is 15 residues. V lost 1 base to trimming and J lost 8 bases; unmatched junction nucleotides: 5.

The V gene is TRBV6-2 or TRBV6-3, the J gene TRBJ2-7; D might be TRBD1 (5 bases). CDR3 length: 14 amino acids. Trimming pared 7 bases from V and 1 base from J, leaving 14 bases between. The germline CDR1 and CDR2 sequences are MNHEY and SVGEGT. The DNA for the CDR3 is TGTGCCAGCACCCTAACAGGTACATCCTACGAGCAGTACTTC. Protein: CASTLTGTSYEQYF.

This chain connects TRBV20-1 to TRBJ1-5; D call uncertain. Germline V gene data show CDR1 as DFQATT and CDR2 as SNEGSKA (reference sequence). The CDR3 runs to 16 residues. Trimming pared 3 bases from V and 4 bases from J, leaving 19 bases between. Here the CDR3 DNA reads TGCAGTGCTAGTCGTCGAGACGGAAGACCTAATCAGCCCCAGCATTTT. It translates to CSASRRDGRPNQPQHF.

The chain couples TRBV6-1 to TRBJ2-2; 7 positions match TRBD1. Looked up from germline, CDR1 is MNHNS and CDR2 is SASEGT. The CDR3 is made up of 13 amino acids. V was clipped by 5 bases and J by 6 bases; unmatched bases: 3. The CDR3 bases are TGTGCCAGCAGTCGACAGGGCCCCGGGGAGCTGTTTTTT. This encodes CASSRQGPGELFF.

This clonotype was observed many times. This sequence joins TRBV25-1 and TRBJ2-3; D is undetermined. The CDR3 runs 15 residues. Germline V CDR1 and CDR2: MGHDK, SYGVNS. Trimming removed 3 bases from V and 2 bases from J, with 12 bases in between. The CDR3 loop reads CASSDSRKNTDTQYF. CDR3 sequence (DNA): TGTGCCAGCAGTGATTCCCGGAAGAACACAGATACGCAGTATTTT. Variable domain in full (rest from reference TRBV25-1 and TRBJ2-3): EADIYQTPRYLVIGTGKKITLECSQTMGHDKMYWYQQDPGMELHLIHYSYGVNSTEKGDLSSESTVSRIRTEHFPLTLESARPSHTSQYLCASSDSRKNTDTQYFGPGTRLTVL.

This clonotype was picked up many times. The V gene is TRBV5-1, the J gene TRBJ2-7, with 16 bases lining up with TRBD2. V lost 2 bases to trimming and J lost 2 bases; unmatched junction nucleotides: 1. This CDR3 is built from 16 residues. Germline V gene sequence: CDR1 SGHRS, CDR2 YFSETQ. CDR3 in amino acids: CASSLGTSGRAYEQYF. CDR3 bases: TGCGCCAGCAGCTTAGGGACTAGCGGGAGGGCCTACGAGCAGTACTTC. Filled out from reference TRBV5-1 and TRBJ2-7, the complete variable domain reads KAGVTQTPRYLIKTRGQQVTLSCSPISGHRSVSWYQQTPGQGLQFLFEYFSETQRNKGNFPGRFSGRQFSNSRSEMNVSTLELGDSALYLCASSLGTSGRAYEQYFGPGTRLTVT.

This clonotype was counted between two and nine times. V and J are TRBV4-3 and TRBJ2-7, with 7 bases matching TRBD1. The trim removed 0 bases at V and 4 bases at J, leaving 9 bases unmatched. Germline CDR1 is LGHNA and CDR2 is YSLEER. The CDR3 spans 16 residues. The CDR3 is CASSQDSVGGLYEQYF. CDR3 bases: TGCGCCAGCAGCCAAGATTCAGTAGGGGGCCTATACGAGCAGTACTTC.

The chain combines TRBV11-2 with TRBJ2-2; possibly TRBD1 for D (5 bases). CDR3 size: 14 residues. Trimming cost V 10 bases and J 0 bases, with 12 bases left between them. CDR1 is SGHAT, CDR2 FQNNGV, per germline. CDR3 coding DNA: TGTGCCACCTTCAGGGCCGCGAACACCGGGGAGCTGTTTTTT. Translating gives CATFRAANTGELFF. Filled out from reference TRBV11-2 and TRBJ2-2, the complete variable domain reads EAGVAQSPRYKIIEKRQSVAFWCNPISGHATLYWYQQILGQGPKLLIQFQNNGVVDDSQLPKDRFSAERLKGVDSTLKIQPAKLEDSAVYLCATFRAANTGELFFGEGSRLTVL.

This clonotype has a count of ten or more. This rearrangement joins TRBV7-2 to TRBJ2-1, with TRBD2 matching 11 bases. The ends lost 5 bases at V and 8 bases at J; junction bases unmatched: 8. Germline values: CDR1 SGHTA, CDR2 FQGNSA. The CDR3 length is 15 residues. The CDR3 DNA is TGTGCCAGCAGCCCTGATAGCGGGAGGGCCTATGAGCAGTTCTTC. It is translated as CASSPDSGRAYEQFF.

The chain uses TRBV25-1 and TRBJ2-1; unclear D gene. Germline V gives CDR1 MGHDK, CDR2 SYGVNS. This CDR3 spans 16 amino acids. V was shortened by 4 bases and J by 1 base, with 14 bases between the two germline ends. This CDR3 reads CASSGPLISSYNEQFF. Here the CDR3 DNA reads TGTGCCAGCAGTGGACCATTAATCAGTTCCTACAATGAGCAGTTCTTC.

Many counts were recorded for this clonotype. The rearrangement joins TRBV7-9 to TRBJ2-5; D gene ambiguous. This CDR3 is built from 13 residues. CDR1 is SEHNR, CDR2 FQNEAQ, per germline (reference sequence). With 5 bases removed from V and 0 bases from J, the gap between germline ends came to 7 bases. CDR3 DNA: TGTGCCAGCAGCCTACCGAACCAAGAGACCCAGTACTTC. It yields the protein CASSLPNQETQYF.

This clonotype was recorded at least ten times. J is TRBJ2-7 and V is TRBV20-1; 7 nucleotides match TRBD2. The CDR3 has 13 amino acids. Germline V gives CDR1 DFQATT, CDR2 SNEGSKA (reference sequence). V lost 6 bases to trimming and J lost 1 base; unmatched junction nucleotides: 6. CDR3 nucleotide sequence: TGCAGTGCGACCGGACTAGGATCCTACGAGCAGTACTTC. The encoded protein is CSATGLGSYEQYF.

This clonotype was seen many times. This chain joins TRBV6-5 and TRBJ2-3; D is unclear. V lost 0 bases and J lost 5, with 6 bases in between. The CDR3 has 13 residues. In germline, CDR1 is MNHEY, CDR2 SVGAGI. CDR3 bases: TGTGCCAGCAGTTACTCGGTGGGAGATACGCAGTATTTT. It translates to CASSYSVGDTQYF.

The chain has TRBV4-2 and TRBJ2-1; 7 nucleotides match TRBD1. There are 16 residues in the CDR3. Germline V gene lookup returns CDR1 LGHNA and CDR2 YNFKEQ. V lost 4 bases and J lost 5; bases outside the gene matches: 11. CDR3 sequence: CASSRARQGRDNEQFF. CDR3 nucleotides: TGTGCCAGCAGCCGTGCCAGACAGGGTAGGGACAATGAGCAGTTCTTC.

This clonotype was seen only a few times. V gene TRBV20-1 combines with J gene TRBJ2-4; D not certain. CDR1 DFQATT and CDR2 SNEGSKA come from the germline V gene (reference sequence). This CDR3 comprises 14 residues. Between the trimmed V and J ends, which lost 0 bases and 7 bases, there was a span of 13 bases. CDR3 bases: TGCAGTGCTAGAGATGTAGGGTTAAGGAACATTCAGTACTTC. It translates to CSARDVGLRNIQYF.